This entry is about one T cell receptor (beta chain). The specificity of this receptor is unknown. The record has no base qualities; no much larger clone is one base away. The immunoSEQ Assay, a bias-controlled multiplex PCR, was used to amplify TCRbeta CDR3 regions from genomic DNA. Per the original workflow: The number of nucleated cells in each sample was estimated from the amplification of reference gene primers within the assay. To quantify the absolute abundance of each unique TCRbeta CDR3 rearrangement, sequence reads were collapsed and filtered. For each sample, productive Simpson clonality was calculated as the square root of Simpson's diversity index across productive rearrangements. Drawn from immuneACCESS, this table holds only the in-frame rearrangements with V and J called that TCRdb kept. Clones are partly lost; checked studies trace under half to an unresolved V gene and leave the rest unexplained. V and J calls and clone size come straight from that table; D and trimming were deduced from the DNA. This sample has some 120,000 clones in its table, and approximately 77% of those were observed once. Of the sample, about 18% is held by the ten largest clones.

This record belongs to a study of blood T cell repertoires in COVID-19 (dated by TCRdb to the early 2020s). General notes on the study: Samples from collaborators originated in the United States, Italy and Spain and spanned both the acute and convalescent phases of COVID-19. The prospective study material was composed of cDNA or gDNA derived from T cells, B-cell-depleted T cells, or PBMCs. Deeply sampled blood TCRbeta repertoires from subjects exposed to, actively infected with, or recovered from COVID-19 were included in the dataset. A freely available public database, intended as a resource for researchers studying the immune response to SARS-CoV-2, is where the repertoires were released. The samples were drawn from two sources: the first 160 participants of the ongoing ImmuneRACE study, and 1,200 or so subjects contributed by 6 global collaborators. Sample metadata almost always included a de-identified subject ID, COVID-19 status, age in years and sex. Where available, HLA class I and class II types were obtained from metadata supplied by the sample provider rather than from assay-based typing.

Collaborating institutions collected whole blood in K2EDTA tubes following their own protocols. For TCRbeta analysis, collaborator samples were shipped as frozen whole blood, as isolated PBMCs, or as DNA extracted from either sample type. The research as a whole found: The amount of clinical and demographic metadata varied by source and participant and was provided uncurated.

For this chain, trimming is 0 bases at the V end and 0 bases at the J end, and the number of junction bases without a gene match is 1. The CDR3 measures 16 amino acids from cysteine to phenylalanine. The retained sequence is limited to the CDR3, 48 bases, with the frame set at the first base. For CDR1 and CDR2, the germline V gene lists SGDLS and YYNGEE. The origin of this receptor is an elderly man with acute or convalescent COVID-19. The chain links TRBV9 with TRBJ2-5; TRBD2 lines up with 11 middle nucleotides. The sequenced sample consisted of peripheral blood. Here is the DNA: TGTGCCAGCAGCGTAGGACTAGCGGGGTACCAAGAGACCCAGTACTTC. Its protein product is CASSVGLAGYQETQYF.